This TCR beta chain originates from a study of human T cells and chemical hapten exposure. Individual cDNA molecules had unique molecular identifiers attached to them by the library. TCRdb processed the 5' RACE reads anew with MiXCR; each CDR3 protein has one entry. This sample has fewer than 150,000 distinct CDR3 sequences, with more than 15% found just once. Before extraction, the whole blood was not fractionated, and total RNA was taken from it. V lost 5 bases and J 2 bases, leaving 15 bases between the germline ends. The CDR3 extends over 15 amino acids. Germline V gives CDR1 MDHEN, CDR2 SYDVKM. This receptor was obtained from a human donor in good health. V and J are TRBV28 and TRBJ2-5; D could derive from TRBD1 or TRBD2 (6 bases each). The CDR3 reads CASSLPGGGQETQYF. CDR3 sequence (DNA): TGTGCCAGCAGTCTACCAGGAGGGGGGCAAGAGACCCAGTACTTC.